Given below is one T cell receptor beta chain in context. Its antigen remains unknown. This clone may be a read error of a much larger clone one base away. The bulk TCR libraries were made with methods described before and with listed TCR primers. TCRdb redid the calling of the PCR reads with MiXCR, one entry per CDR3 protein. Among some 650,000 distinct CDR3 sequences listed, about 20% were seen once. The data are from a study of molecular identifiers for immune sequencing clone quantification. Notes on the study in general: Effector cells kept over 99% of their molecules in clones above 20 RNA copies, while naive cells kept under 1% there. Investigators reportedly could detect spiked Jurkat TCR RNA from one cell among 950,000 or so naive cells.

CDR3 length: 14 amino acids. The germline V gene encodes CDR1 MNHEY and CDR2 SMNVEV (reference sequence). V gave up 4 bases and J gave up 5 bases, with 15 bases separating them. The sequence derives from a human donor in good health. Some libraries in this study had Jurkat cell RNA spiked in. The chain carries TRBV27 and TRBJ2-7; maybe TRBD1 (6 bases). Specimen: naive CD8+ T cells from blood, with Jurkat cell RNA spiked in. Subset of the sample: FACS-sorted CD8+CD4-CCR7+CD45RA+ naive T cells. The CDR3 is CASSWGQEVNEQYF. CDR3 nucleotides: TGTGCCAGCAGTTGGGGACAAGAAGTCAACGAGCAGTACTTC.